What follows are 9 T cell receptor beta chains derived from one specimen sequenced in a study of early T cells in non-severe SARS-CoV-2 infection. TCRdb recomputed calls from the 5' RACE reads with MiXCR, one row per CDR3 protein. The table lists approximately 66,000 distinct CDR3 sequences, roughly 13% of them singletons. Sequencing was done on a sample of whole blood. The receptors were gathered from an adult who was a healthcare worker with PCR-confirmed SARS-CoV-2 infection or an uninfected control (not recorded which).

Ten or more counts support this clonotype. This rearrangement joins TRBV7-3 to TRBJ1-1, with TRBD1 matching over 9 bases. The CDR3 extends over 14 amino acids. The J segment lost 1 base and the V segment lost 5 bases, leaving 2 bases of the junction unmatched. The germline gives CDR1 SGHTA, CDR2 FQGTGA. The CDR3 sequence is CASSPGQGNTEAFF. CDR3 sequence (DNA): TGTGCCAGCAGCCCGGGACAGGGGAACACTGAAGCTTTCTTT.

This clonotype occurred many times. J is TRBJ2-1 and V is TRBV6-4, with 11 bases aligning to TRBD2. The V gene end was trimmed by 0 bases and the J gene end by 3 bases; junction bases not matched to a gene: 1. In germline, CDR1 is MRHNA, CDR2 SNTAGT. There are 16 residues in the CDR3. The CDR3 bases are TGTGCCAGCAGTGACTCAACTAGCGGGAGCTACAATGAGCAGTTCTTC. Translating gives CASSDSTSGSYNEQFF.

This clonotype was counted between two and nine times. This rearrangement joins TRBV3-1 to TRBJ2-1, with TRBD2 identical over 7 bases. V shed 3 bases, J shed 5 bases, and the junction held 7 bases outside the gene matches. Germline V gene sequence: CDR1 LGHDT, CDR2 YNNKEL (reference sequence). The CDR3 consists of 15 residues. The CDR3 here is CASSHYGGGDNEQFF. The CDR3 DNA sequence: TGTGCCAGCAGCCACTACGGGGGAGGGGACAATGAGCAGTTCTTC.

Remarks on this clonotype: Being one base from a much bigger clone, this may be a read error. The chain has TRBV6-2 or TRBV6-3 and TRBJ1-5; D remains unclear. Germline assignment: CDR1 MNHEY and CDR2 SVGEGT. The CDR3 consists of 14 residues. Deletions cut 3 bases from V and 3 bases from J, with 9 bases between. The CDR3 here is CASSYRADNQPQHF. DNA of the CDR3: TGTGCCAGCAGTTATCGTGCGGACAATCAGCCCCAGCATTTT.

This clonotype was counted a few times. The chain combines TRBV11-2 with TRBJ1-1; D is undetermined. This CDR3 region has 13 residues. Germline values: CDR1 SGHAT, CDR2 FQNNGV. V was pared by 5 bases and J by 7 bases, with 14 bases between. CDR3: CASSTRQVIEAFF. CDR3 nucleotide sequence: TGTGCCAGCAGCACCCGGCAGGTGATTGAAGCTTTCTTT. The full variable domain, rest sourced from reference TRBV11-2 and TRBJ1-1, is EAGVAQSPRYKIIEKRQSVAFWCNPISGHATLYWYQQILGQGPKLLIQFQNNGVVDDSQLPKDRFSAERLKGVDSTLKIQPAKLEDSAVYLCASSTRQVIEAFFGQGTRLTVV.

The V call is TRBV9, the J call TRBJ2-2; D possibly corresponds to TRBD2 (6 bases). This CDR3 is 16 amino acids long. Deletions cut 0 bases from V and 5 bases from J, with 14 bases between. The germline V gene has CDR1 SGDLS and CDR2 YYNGEE. CDR3: CASSVAGVSPTGELFF. CDR3 DNA: TGTGCCAGCAGCGTAGCGGGGGTATCCCCGACCGGGGAGCTGTTTTTT.

At least ten counts were recorded for this clonotype. The J gene is TRBJ2-3, the V gene TRBV10-3, with TRBD1 matching 7 bases. V was pared by 8 bases and J by 1 base, with 15 bases of the junction left unmatched. The CDR3 contains 17 residues. The germline CDR1 and CDR2 sequences are ENHRY and SYGVKD. The CDR3 is CAIGRGVDRAGTDTQYF. The CDR3, as DNA: TGTGCCATCGGTCGTGGGGTTGACAGGGCTGGCACAGATACGCAGTATTTT.

This clonotype appeared many times. The genes are TRBV3-1 and TRBJ2-7; the D is unclear. Trimming stripped 1 base from V and 6 bases from J, with 16 bases between. The CDR3 sequence is 15 residues long. Germline V gene data show CDR1 as LGHDT and CDR2 as YNNKEL (reference sequence). The CDR3 reads CASSQGVNYPLEQYF. In nucleotides, the CDR3 is TGTGCCAGCAGCCAAGGGGTAAACTACCCACTCGAGCAGTACTTC.

This chain links TRBV2 with TRBJ2-3; D ambiguous. This CDR3 has 12 amino acids. Germline CDR1 is SNHLY and CDR2 is FYNNEI. V lost 2 bases, J lost 4 bases, and 4 bases lay in between. The CDR3 region has the DNA TGTGCCAGCAGTGAAATTCCAGATACGCAGTATTTT. Translation: CASSEIPDTQYF.